A single sample is the source of the 20 T cell receptor beta chains below, sequenced in a study of blood T cell repertoires in COVID-19. Here immunoSEQ multiplex PCR was the method, and the copy in TCRdb shows in-frame clones only, minus some. The sample yields roughly 120,000 clones, roughly three quarters seen once. The sequenced material came from peripheral blood. The receptors were sampled from a human donor in a cohort sampled during active COVID-19.

This clone has more than one count but fewer than ten. The chain has TRBV19 and TRBJ1-1; D might be TRBD1 (5 bases). The germline V gene has CDR1 LNHDA and CDR2 SQIVND (reference sequence). V was pared by 5 bases and J by 1 base, with 8 bases between. The CDR3 covers 13 residues. Here the CDR3 reads CASSPQGNTEAFF. The DNA of the CDR3 is TGTGCCAGTAGTCCCCAGGGGAACACTGAAGCTTTCTTT.

The chain joins TRBV7-9 to TRBJ1-4, with TRBD1 identical over 11 bases. J lost 4 bases, V lost 2 bases, and 6 bases had no gene match. Per germline, CDR1 SEHNR and CDR2 FQNEAQ (reference sequence). This CDR3 spans 17 amino acids. The CDR3 sequence is CASSLSGQGVHNEKLFF. The CDR3 DNA sequence: TGTGCCAGCAGCTTATCGGGACAGGGGGTTCATAATGAAAAACTGTTTTTT.

This clone was detected only a few times. The chain employs TRBV3-1 (or the pseudogene TRBV3-2) and TRBJ2-3, with TRBD2 identical over 9 bases. The ends lost 5 bases at V and 4 bases at J; junction bases unmatched: 7. Germline-derived CDR1 and CDR2 are LGHDT and YNNKEL (reference sequence). CDR3 size: 15 residues. DNA of the CDR3: TGTGCCAGCAGCGGACTAGCGTTCGGCCCAGATACGCAGTATTTT. Translated, it gives CASSGLAFGPDTQYF.

The rearrangement links TRBV7-2 to TRBJ2-3, with no clear D. The CDR3 spans 14 residues. With 5 bases removed from V and 0 bases from J, the gap between germline ends came to 9 bases. Germline-derived CDR1 and CDR2 are SGHTA and FQGNSA. In DNA, the CDR3 is TGTGCCAGCAGCCTCAGGTTTAGCACAGATACGCAGTATTTT. This codes for CASSLRFSTDTQYF.

Only a few counts were recorded for this clone. The chain has TRBV3-1 (or the pseudogene TRBV3-2) and TRBJ1-2, with D perhaps matching TRBD1 (6 bases). Germline V gene sequence: CDR1 LGHDT, CDR2 YNNKEL (reference sequence). CDR3 length: 14 residues. V was pared by 1 base and J by 4 bases, with 10 bases between. CDR3 region: CASSQVRGSYGYTF. The CDR3 region has the DNA TGTGCCAGCAGCCAAGTCAGGGGATCCTATGGCTACACCTTC.

This clone was seen a handful of times. This rearrangement joins TRBV4-2 to TRBJ2-7; tentative D call: TRBD1 (6 bases). The CDR3 is 17 residues long. With 2 bases removed from V and 1 base from J, the gap between germline ends came to 18 bases. CDR1 is LGHNA, CDR2 YNFKEQ, per germline. The DNA of the CDR3 is TGTGCCAGCAGCCAACCCAGGACTCCAGGGGTTTCCTACGAGCAGTACTTC. Residues: CASSQPRTPGVSYEQYF.

This chain joins TRBV6-5 and TRBJ1-4, with TRBD1 matching over 8 bases. The V gene's germline CDR1 is MNHEY and CDR2 SVGAGI. The CDR3 is 14 residues long. J lost 8 bases, V lost 5 bases, and 7 bases had no gene match. CDR3 bases: TGTGCCAGCAGTAACAGGGGGTGGAGCGAAAAACTGTTTTTT. Its protein is CASSNRGWSEKLFF.

V usage is TRBV28 and J usage is TRBJ2-5; TRBD1 might be the D (5 bases). V was pared by 4 bases and J by 5 bases, with 8 bases between. The CDR3 contains 12 residues. The germline V gene has CDR1 MDHEN and CDR2 SYDVKM. This CDR3 is CASSSNRETQYF. The CDR3 nucleotides are TGTGCCAGCAGTTCCAACAGGGAGACCCAGTACTTC.

V and J are TRBV19 and TRBJ2-7; 8 bases are shared with TRBD2. The ends lost 5 bases at V and 3 bases at J; junction bases unmatched: 6. The CDR3 spans 14 residues. Germline V gene sequence: CDR1 LNHDA, CDR2 SQIVND (reference sequence). The CDR3 spells CASSPGTRNYEQYF. In DNA form, the CDR3 reads TGTGCCAGTAGTCCCGGGACTAGGAACTACGAGCAGTACTTC.

This chain connects TRBV5-1 to TRBJ1-1; 11 bases match TRBD1. Per germline, CDR1 SGHRS and CDR2 YFSETQ. With V trimmed by 4 bases and J by 4 bases, 3 bases remained unmatched. The CDR3 totals 14 residues. In DNA form, the CDR3 reads TGCGCCAGCAGCCCTGGGACAGGGGGCACTGAAGCTTTCTTT. Protein sequence: CASSPGTGGTEAFF.

Only one count was recorded for this clone. The J gene is TRBJ2-7, the V gene TRBV6-5, with 10 bases lining up with TRBD2. V shed 6 bases and J 2 bases; nucleotides not matched to a gene: 4. The V gene's germline CDR1 is MNHEY and CDR2 SVGAGI. The CDR3 has 14 amino acids. The CDR3 coding sequence is TGTGCCAGCAGCGGACTAGCGGACACCTACGAGCAGTACTTC. Its protein product is CASSGLADTYEQYF.

The chain uses TRBV11-2 and TRBJ1-5; the D gene is possibly TRBD1 (5 bases). This CDR3 spans 14 amino acids. Per germline, CDR1 SGHAT and CDR2 FQNNGV. V was clipped by 2 bases and J by 9 bases, with 14 bases between them. Written as DNA, the CDR3 is TGTGCCAGCAGCTTAAAGTGGGGGGGTCCGCCCCAGCATTTT. Its translation is CASSLKWGGPPQHF.

This chain connects TRBV29-1 to TRBJ1-1; possibly TRBD1 for D (5 bases). This CDR3 comprises 14 residues. The V and J ends lost 4 bases and 5 bases respectively, with 17 bases between them. CDR1 and CDR2 from the germline V gene are SQVTM and ANQGSEA. In DNA form, the CDR3 reads TGCAGCGTTGCACTAATGGGGGGGACGACTGAAGCTTTCTTT. This sequence encodes CSVALMGGTTEAFF. Filled out from reference TRBV29-1 and TRBJ1-1, the complete variable domain reads SAVISQKPSRDICQRGTSLTIQCQVDSQVTMMFWYRQQPGQSLTLIATANQGSEATYESGFVIDKFPISRPNLTFSTLTVSNMSPEDSSIYLCSVALMGGTTEAFFGQGTRLTVV.

This clone showed up just once. The chain joins TRBV10-3 to TRBJ1-4, with unresolved D. V lost 10 bases and J 5 bases, leaving 14 bases between the germline ends. Germline V CDR1 and CDR2: ENHRY, SYGVKD. This CDR3 region has 13 residues. This chain's CDR3 is CARAGDGNEKLFF. CDR3 coding DNA: TGTGCCAGGGCGGGAGACGGAAATGAAAAACTGTTTTTT.

The rearrangement joins TRBV30 to TRBJ2-1; 9 positions agree with TRBD2. The CDR3 runs 16 residues. Germline V gene lookup returns CDR1 GTSNPN and CDR2 SVGIG (reference sequence). Germline trimming cut 2 bases from V and 3 bases from J; bases unmatched to any gene: 8. CDR3 coding DNA: TGTGCCTGGAGTTCGCTGGCGGGAGGGTTCTACAATGAGCAGTTCTTC. Its protein is CAWSSLAGGFYNEQFF.

The chain couples TRBV7-8 to TRBJ2-7; D gene unclear. The CDR3 spans 11 residues. V dropped 3 bases and J dropped 7 bases, with 7 bases sitting between them. Germline V lookup: CDR1 SGHVS, CDR2 FQNEAQ. CDR3 protein: CASSLAAEQYF. CDR3 bases: TGTGCCAGCAGCTTGGCGGCGGAGCAGTACTTC.

This chain links TRBV2 with TRBJ2-5, with D perhaps TRBD1 (5 bases). The V end lost 2 bases, the J end lost 1 base, and 11 bases lay between the germline ends. Looked up from germline, CDR1 is SNHLY and CDR2 is FYNNEI. CDR3 length: 15 residues. The chain's CDR3 is CASSEKTDLQETQYF. CDR3 bases: TGTGCCAGCAGTGAAAAGACAGACCTCCAAGAGACCCAGTACTTC.

V and J are TRBV6-6 and TRBJ1-6; the D is unclear. With 4 bases removed from V and 9 bases from J, the gap between germline ends came to 4 bases. CDR3 size: 11 residues. Germline CDR1 MNHNY, CDR2 SVGAGI (reference sequence). The CDR3 loop reads CASSSRSPLHF. In DNA form, the CDR3 reads TGTGCCAGCAGTTCCCGTTCACCCCTCCACTTT.

The rearrangement uses TRBV4-2 and TRBJ2-7; TRBD2 matches 10 bases. J lost 3 bases, V lost 1 base, and 6 bases had no gene match. Germline CDR1 and CDR2: LGHNA and YNFKEQ. The CDR3 has 16 residues. This CDR3 is CASSQGIAGGFYEQYF. CDR3 bases: TGTGCCAGCAGCCAAGGAATAGCGGGAGGCTTCTACGAGCAGTACTTC.

V is TRBV28 and J is TRBJ1-1; TRBD1 matches 8 bases. In germline, CDR1 is MDHEN, CDR2 SYDVKM. CDR3 size: 14 residues. J gave up 1 base and V 4 bases, and 2 bases lay outside the gene matches. This CDR3 reads CASSYTGGNTEAFF. The CDR3 DNA is TGTGCCAGCAGTTACACAGGGGGGAACACTGAAGCTTTCTTT.